This T cell receptor (beta chain) was sequenced during a study of CD8+ T cells in alopecia areata. Across the whole study: Treated patients were dosed with oral tofacitinib, taking 5 to 10 mg twice daily.

As regards this clone: Its target is not known.

CDR1 is SGHVS and CDR2 is FQNEAQ in the germline V gene. CDR3 length: 16 amino acids. V gave up 3 bases and J gave up 5 bases; unmatched junction bases: 10. Indicated treatment: oral pan-JAK inhibitor, 5-10 mg twice daily. Individuals with alopecia areata gave both lesional scalp punch biopsies and peripheral blood for collection. Findings of the study overall: Tissue-resident alphabeta T cells belonging to normal skin likewise get sequenced within scalp specimens. A great number of expanded lesional clones endured in scalp and blood during tofacitinib.

Extracted RNA was reverse transcribed into cDNA, the sequencing template. Only in-frame clones appear in the TCRdb table, and some are missing; sequencing was by immunoSEQ multiplex PCR. The repertoire holds 110,000 or so clones, 56% seen once, with approximately 3.1% in the top ten. The gene calls are TRBV7-8 and TRBJ2-5; 9 nucleotides match TRBD2. This receptor was obtained from a human donor with alopecia areata. The starting material was CD4+ T cells sorted from blood, obtained at week 24, from a patient treated with tofacitinib. The CDR3 DNA sequence: TGTGCCAGCAGCTTGAATAAAGGACTAGCGATGGAGACCCAGTACTTC. This gives the protein CASSLNKGLAMETQYF. Using reference TRBV7-8 and TRBJ2-5 for the parts outside the CDR3, the full variable domain is GAGVSQSPRYKVAKRGQDVALRCDPISGHVSLFWYQQALGQGPEFLTYFQNEAQLDKSGLPSDRFFAERPEGSVSTLKIQRTQQEDSAVYLCASSLNKGLAMETQYFGPGTRLLVL.